What follows are 32 T cell receptor beta chains derived from one specimen sequenced in a study of tumor and adjacent non-tumor tissue in lung cancer. A modified ARM-PCR protocol with three rounds of nested PCR amplified TCRbeta. MiXCR, run by TCRdb on the multiplex PCR reads, gives a single entry per CDR3 protein. The profile shows approximately 76,000 distinct CDR3 sequences, roughly 70% of them singletons. The template was RNA from unsorted bulk tissue. Sequencing input: lung tumor tissue. These receptors all stem from a woman aged 70-85 years with non-small cell lung cancer.

About this clonotype: A much bigger clone sits one base away, suggesting this may be a read error. The rearrangement uses TRBV5-1 and TRBJ2-7; TRBD2 matches 10 bases. Germline V lookup: CDR1 SGHRS, CDR2 YFSETQ. This CDR3 is 12 amino acids long. In DNA, the CDR3 is TGCGCCAGCAGCACCGGGACTAGCGAGCAGCACTTC. Its protein product is CASSTGTSEQHF.

Comment on this clonotype: Germline and junction disagree at one end, which may indicate a read error. This chain joins TRBV12-3 or TRBV12-4 and TRBJ1-1; the D gene is possibly TRBD1 (5 bases). The CDR3 runs to 16 residues. As DNA, the CDR3 is TGTGCCAGCAGTCTAGCCGGACATGGAGTGAACACTGAAGCTTTCTTT. This encodes CASSLAGHGVNTEAFF.

The rearrangement joins TRBV5-1 to TRBJ2-7, with D perhaps matching TRBD1 (6 bases). Germline lookup yields CDR1 SGHRS and CDR2 YFSETQ. Trimming took off 4 bases at V and 3 bases at J, with 17 bases between the two ends. The CDR3 runs 15 residues. CDR3 amino acids: CASSVGQGIIYEQYF. CDR3 DNA sequence: TGCGCCAGCAGCGTGGGTCAGGGGATCATCTACGAGCAGTACTTC.

About this clonotype: One end of the junction does not line up with germline, which may come from a read error. This rearrangement joins TRBV14 to TRBJ2-6, with D unclear. Germline assignment: CDR1 SGHDN and CDR2 FVKESK. There are 13 residues in the CDR3. In nucleotides, the CDR3 is TGTGCCAGCAGCCAAGTTCGGGCCAACGTCATGACTTTC. Translated, it gives CASSQVRANVMTF.

This sequence joins TRBV10-3 and TRBJ2-2, with D maybe TRBD1 (6 bases). The CDR3 consists of 14 residues. In germline, CDR1 is ENHRY, CDR2 SYGVKD. V was clipped by 8 bases and J by 4 bases, with 14 bases between them. The CDR3 region is CAIADYRATGELFF. For the CDR3, the DNA is TGTGCCATCGCAGACTACAGGGCCACCGGGGAGCTGTTTTTT.

Regarding this clonotype: At one of its ends the junction is not consistent with the germline gene, which may arise from a read error. CDR3 sequence reads: CTSNDSGGENYGFTF. The DNA for the CDR3 is TGTACCAGCAACGACTCAGGGGGCGAAAACTATGGCTTCACCTTC. This chain uses TRBV6-2 or TRBV6-3 with TRBJ1-2, with 8 bases lining up with TRBD1. Germline CDR1 and CDR2: MNHEY and SVGEGT. The CDR3 has 15 amino acids.

The rearrangement links TRBV14 to TRBJ2-7, with D unclear. V lost 6 bases to trimming and J lost 0 bases, with 15 bases between them. The CDR3 totals 15 residues. Germline CDR1 and CDR2: SGHDN and FVKESK. CDR3 loop: CASSPINQVSYEQYF. The CDR3 DNA reads TGTGCCAGCAGTCCCATTAACCAGGTCTCCTACGAGCAGTACTTC. Together with reference TRBV14 and TRBJ2-7, the CDR3 gives the full variable domain: EAGVTQFPSHSVIEKGQTVTLRCDPISGHDNLYWYRRVMGKEIKFLLHFVKESKQDESGMPNNRFLAERTGGTYSTLKVQPAELEDSGVYFCASSPINQVSYEQYFGPGTRLTVT.

The chain is built from TRBV2 and TRBJ2-7, with TRBD1 identical over 7 bases. Trimming took 8 bases from V and 3 from J; bases not matched to a gene: 13. The CDR3 extends over 15 amino acids. In germline, CDR1 is SNHLY, CDR2 FYNNEI. The CDR3 protein is CASQKGTADNYEQYF. The DNA for the CDR3 is TGTGCCAGCCAAAAAGGGACAGCAGATAACTACGAGCAGTACTTC.

About this clonotype itself: No conserved phenylalanine or tryptophan is present at the end of the CDR3, so a read error is the likely explanation. The DNA is left out, because the CDR3 cannot be placed on it with certainty; the CDR3 is given as TCRdb lists it. The chain's CDR3 is CASSQGQSSYNEYFL. The chain is built from TRBV4-1 and TRBJ2-1. CDR1 is MGHRA, CDR2 YSYEKL, per germline. The CDR3 adds up to 15 amino acids, both ends counted.

Of note for this clonotype: A much bigger clone sits one base away, suggesting this may be a read error. This CDR3 is missing its conserved last phenylalanine or tryptophan, likely due to a read error. The chain employs TRBV5-4 and TRBJ1-2; D is uncertain. V was pared by 4 bases and J by 1 base, with 8 bases between. The CDR3 contains 13 residues. The V gene's germline CDR1 is SGHNT and CDR2 YYREEE (reference sequence). The DNA of the CDR3 is TGTGCCAGCAGCGTAAAGGGTAACTATGGCTACACCGTC. Its translation is CASSVKGNYGYTV.

On this clonotype: This sequence may be a read error, since a much larger clone differs from it by one base. The V gene is TRBV28, the J gene TRBJ1-4, with 10 positions matching TRBD1. The germline V gene has CDR1 MDHEN and CDR2 SYDVKM. The length of the CDR3 is 19 residues. The CDR3 region has the DNA TGTGCCAGCAGTCTCTCACCTGGACAGGGGGACGCAACTAATGAACAACTGTTTTTT. It encodes CASSLSPGQGDATNEQLFF.

The table lists this clonotype with a count of one. Mismatch with germline at one junction end may stem from a read error. V usage is TRBV4-2 and J usage is TRBJ2-7; D is uncertain. Germline CDR1 reads LGHNA; CDR2 reads YNFKEQ. The CDR3 covers 11 residues. CDR3 nucleotide sequence: TGTGCAAGCAACCAAGAAGATGAGCAGTATTTC. Protein sequence: CASNQEDEQYF.

The genes are TRBV6-5 and TRBJ2-7, with TRBD2 matching over 13 bases. With 2 bases clipped from V and 6 bases from J, the junction kept 7 bases outside the gene matches. This CDR3 region has 16 residues. From germline, CDR1 is MNHEY and CDR2 SVGAGI. The CDR3 coding sequence is TGTGCCAGCAGTTACGCATGGACTAGCGGGAGTATCGAGCAGTACTTC. Amino acids: CASSYAWTSGSIEQYF.

The rearrangement links TRBV4-1 to TRBJ2-7, with a weak D call TRBD2 (5 bases). CDR3 length equals 15 residues. V gave up 5 bases and J gave up 2 bases, with 16 bases separating them. Germline V gene data show CDR1 as MGHRA and CDR2 as YSYEKL. CDR3 sequence (DNA): TGCGCCAGCAGCGAAGGAGGAGAGGGAGCCTACGAGCAGTACTTC. As protein: CASSEGGEGAYEQYF.

This clonotype was seen only once. The junction shows a germline mismatch at one end, possibly a read error. V usage is TRBV4-1 and J usage is TRBJ2-2; D not certain. Germline values: CDR1 MGHRA, CDR2 YSYEKL. This CDR3 spans 15 amino acids. The CDR3 here is CASSQENKEIEEMFF. The CDR3 region has the DNA TGCGCCAGCAGCCAAGAAAACAAGGAAATCGAGGAGATGTTTTTT.

The chain combines TRBV5-4 with TRBJ2-1; 7 bases line up with TRBD2. Germline CDR1 and CDR2: SGHNT and YYREEE (reference sequence). CDR3 size: 13 residues. The chain's CDR3 is CVSSWAREYEQFF. CDR3 DNA sequence: TGTGTTAGCAGTTGGGCGCGGGAGTATGAGCAGTTCTTC.

A remark on this clonotype: The CDR3 ends on some other residue instead of the conserved phenylalanine or tryptophan, so this is likely a read error. This chain connects TRBV2 to TRBJ2-7, with TRBD1 as a possible D gene (6 bases). The ends were cut back, 6 bases at V and 4 bases at J, with 19 bases in the middle. Per germline, CDR1 SNHLY and CDR2 FYNNEI. The CDR3 has 15 amino acids. The CDR3 region is CASRAGAKPGYEQYY. The CDR3, as DNA: TGTGCCAGCAGGGCAGGGGCGAAGCCTGGGTACGAGCAGTACTAC.

Worth noting for this clonotype: As the CDR3 is not closed by the conserved phenylalanine or tryptophan, this likely results from a read error. The gene calls are TRBV7-9 and TRBJ2-7; D not resolved. Germline-derived CDR1 and CDR2 are SEHNR and FQNEAQ (reference sequence). Trimming removed 0 bases at V and 6 bases at J, with 6 bases between. This CDR3 spans 12 amino acids. DNA of the CDR3: TGTGCCAGCAGCTTAGCCCTTGGCGAGCAGTACTCC. Its protein is CASSLALGEQYS.

This clonotype has a count of ten or more. The chain carries TRBV11-2 and TRBJ2-2, with D perhaps TRBD1 (6 bases). Germline V gene sequence: CDR1 SGHAT, CDR2 FQNNGV. V was cut by 5 bases and J by 5 bases, with 15 bases left in between. The CDR3 is made up of 15 amino acids. The CDR3 coding sequence is TGTGCCAGCAGCCTAGGACTCACAGGGACCGGGGAGCTGTTTTTT. This encodes CASSLGLTGTGELFF.

To note about this clonotype: Since no conserved phenylalanine or tryptophan closes the CDR3, a read error is the likely cause. The chain employs TRBV10-1 and TRBJ2-1; perhaps TRBD2 as D (5 bases). The ends were cut back, 3 bases at V and 7 bases at J, with 7 bases in the middle. Looked up from germline, CDR1 is WNHNN and CDR2 is SYGVQD (reference sequence). This CDR3 spans 12 amino acids. This CDR3 is CASSDVANEQFL. The CDR3 DNA reads as TGCGCCAGCAGTGACGTAGCGAATGAGCAGTTCTTG.

Regarding this clonotype: Relative to the germline gene, one junction end is altered; a read error may explain this. The chain uses TRBV4-2 and TRBJ2-2; tentatively, D is TRBD2 (5 bases). The CDR3 has 16 residues. The germline V gene has CDR1 LGHNA and CDR2 YNFKEQ. CDR3 amino acids: CASSQDRTLRTGELYF. Here the CDR3 DNA reads TGTGCCAGCAGCCAAGATAGGACCCTACGTACCGGGGAGCTGTATTTT.

Ten or more counts support this clonotype. CDR3 in DNA: TGCAGTGCCCCGGGACTAGCGGGAGACGAGCAGTACTTC. It specifies CSAPGLAGDEQYF. The chain carries TRBV20-1 and TRBJ2-7; TRBD2 aligns across 14 bases. V lost 6 bases and J lost 5; bases outside the gene matches: 3. Germline CDR1 and CDR2: DFQATT and SNEGSKA (reference sequence). The CDR3 is 13 amino acids.

With regard to this clonotype: A much bigger clone sits one base away, suggesting this may be a read error. The rearrangement joins TRBV5-1 to TRBJ2-7, with D tentatively TRBD2 (6 bases). Trimming cost V 1 base and J 3 bases, with 14 bases left between them. The germline V gene encodes CDR1 SGHRS and CDR2 YFSETQ. The CDR3 covers 15 residues. The CDR3 protein is CASSLSAGKYYEQYF. CDR3 coding DNA: TGCGCCAGCAGCTTGTCGGCGGGAAAGTACTACGAGCAGTACTTC.

As for this clonotype: A clone one base away is much larger, so this may be a read error. The chain uses TRBV20-1 and TRBJ2-7; D uncertain. The CDR3 is 14 residues long. Germline assignment: CDR1 DFQATT and CDR2 SNEGSKA (reference sequence). Trimming took 6 bases from V and 0 from J, leaving 15 bases between them. The CDR3 here is CSAPQGQSSYEQYF. In DNA, the CDR3 is TGCAGTGCCCCCCAAGGGCAGAGCTCCTACGAGCAGTACTTC.

This clonotype was counted many times. This sequence joins TRBV20-1 and TRBJ1-1; D is possibly TRBD1 (6 bases). The V gene lost 0 bases and the J gene lost 5 bases, with 16 bases spanning the gap. Looked up from germline, CDR1 is DFQATT and CDR2 is SNEGSKA (reference sequence). There are 15 residues in the CDR3. CDR3 residues: CSARDSGEAWTEAFF. Written as DNA, the CDR3 is TGCAGTGCTAGAGATTCAGGGGAGGCATGGACTGAAGCTTTCTTT.

A note on this clonotype: Since the CDR3 does not end with the conserved phenylalanine or tryptophan, this likely comes from a read error. The chain employs TRBV6-5 and TRBJ1-2; TRBD1 is a possible D gene (5 bases). Germline V gene data show CDR1 as MNHEY and CDR2 as SVGAGI. V was shortened by 4 bases and J by 7 bases, with 16 bases between the two germline ends. The CDR3 contains 14 residues. The CDR3, as DNA: TGTGCCAGCAGTTCAGGGAGGGGCGTTTTTGGCTACACCATC. Residues: CASSSGRGVFGYTI.

The CDR3 is CASSSRNEDIGELFF. CDR3 coding DNA: TGCGCCAGCAGCTCTCGGAACGAAGACATCGGGGAGCTGTTTTTT. The chain carries TRBV4-1 and TRBJ2-2; no clear D gene. Germline values: CDR1 MGHRA, CDR2 YSYEKL. The CDR3 has 15 residues. Trimming took 5 bases from V and 7 from J, leaving 17 bases between them.

J is TRBJ2-1 and V is TRBV4-2; maybe TRBD2 (6 bases). Trimming left V 5 bases short and J 0 bases short, with 23 bases between. CDR1 and CDR2 (germline): LGHNA, YNFKEQ. The CDR3 contains 19 residues. Here the CDR3 reads CASSAESSGGESSYNEQFF. The CDR3, as DNA: TGTGCCAGCAGCGCTGAGTCTTCAGGCGGGGAGAGCTCCTACAATGAGCAGTTCTTC.

A word on this clonotype: An end of the junction differs from the germline gene, which may be a read error. The V gene is TRBV20-1, the J gene TRBJ1-3, with unresolved D. This CDR3 spans 14 amino acids. CDR1 and CDR2 from the germline V gene are DFQATT and SNEGSKA (reference sequence). The CDR3 sequence is CSARNPYSGDTIYF. The CDR3 DNA reads TGCAGTGCGAGAAACCCCTACTCTGGAGACACCATATATTTT.

For this clonotype: A much larger clone lies a single base off, so this may be a read error. The CDR3 reads CACSQEDSVGTQYF. The DNA for the CDR3 is TGCGCCTGCAGCCAAGAGGATAGCGTCGGGACCCAGTACTTC. The rearrangement joins TRBV4-1 to TRBJ2-5; D possibly corresponds to TRBD2 (5 bases). The CDR3 spans 14 residues. Per the germline V gene, CDR1 is MGHRA and CDR2 is YSYEKL.

The V call is TRBV11-2, the J call TRBJ2-7; D call uncertain. Trimming shortened V by 4 bases and J by 13 bases, and 14 bases separated the two germline ends. The CDR3 has 11 amino acids. Germline V gene data show CDR1 as SGHAT and CDR2 as FQNNGV. The CDR3 spells CASSSERLQYF. The CDR3 coding sequence is TGTGCCAGCAGCTCTGAGAGATTGCAATACTTC.

Comments on this clonotype: At one end, the junction sequence differs from germline, possibly due to a read error. The rearrangement uses TRBV29-1 and TRBJ2-2, with D possibly TRBD2 on 5 matching bases. This CDR3 contains 13 residues. From germline, CDR1 is SQVTM and CDR2 ANQGSEA. This chain's CDR3 is CSVEDDGTGKLLF. In DNA form, the CDR3 reads TGCAGCGTTGAAGATGATGGCACCGGGAAGCTGTTGTTT.